This TCR beta chain was recovered during a study of breast tumors, draining lymph nodes, adjacent tissues. This clonotype was picked up many times. The antigen is unknown. Germline CDR1 SGHTA, CDR2 FQGNSA. The CDR3 length is 16 residues. Trimming at V came to 2 bases and at J to 7 bases, leaving 6 bases not matched to a gene. TCRdb reprocessed the multiplex PCR reads with MiXCR, giving one entry per CDR3 protein. The sample lists under 150,000 distinct CDR3 sequences, roughly 21% occurring once. The study's findings and limits: Compared with basal-like, luminal-like tumors shared significantly more repertoire with nontumor tissue. Compared with lymph nodes, tumors were less diverse; compared with nontumor tissue, more. Most tumor T cells seemingly derive from lymph node, then expand in tumor.

Breast cancer patients provided tissue from their axillary draining lymph nodes. The clonotype was recovered from a female donor with breast cancer. Some clones in this sample may be carry-over from other donors' samples. The sequencing input was axillary lymph node tissue. The chain uses TRBV7-2 and TRBJ2-1; 12 nucleotides agree with TRBD2. For the CDR3, the DNA is TGTGCCAGCAGCTTAAGGTCGACTAGCGGGAGTAATGAGCAGTTCTTC. This encodes CASSLRSTSGSNEQFF. Variable domain in full (rest from reference TRBV7-2 and TRBJ2-1): GAGVSQSPSNKVTEKGKDVELRCDPISGHTALYWYRQSLGQGLEFLIYFQGNSAPDKSGLPSDRFSAERTGGSVSTLTIQRTQQEDSAVYLCASSLRSTSGSNEQFFGPGTRLTVL.